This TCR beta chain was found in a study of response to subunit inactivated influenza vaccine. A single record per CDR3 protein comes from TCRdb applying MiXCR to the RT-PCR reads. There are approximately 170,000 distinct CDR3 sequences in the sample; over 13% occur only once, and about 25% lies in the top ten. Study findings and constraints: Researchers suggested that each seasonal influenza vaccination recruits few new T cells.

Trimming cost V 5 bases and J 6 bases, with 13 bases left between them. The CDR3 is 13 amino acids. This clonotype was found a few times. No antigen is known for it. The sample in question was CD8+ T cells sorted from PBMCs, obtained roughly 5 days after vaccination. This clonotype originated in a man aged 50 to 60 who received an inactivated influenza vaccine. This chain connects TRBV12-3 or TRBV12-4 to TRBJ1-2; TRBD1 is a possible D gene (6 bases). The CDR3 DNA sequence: TGTGCCAGCAGTCGAGGGACATTGGATGGCTACACCTTC. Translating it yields CASSRGTLDGYTF.